The rows below give T cell receptor beta chains drawn from one sample of a study of cytomegalovirus exposure and HLA in healthy donors. TCRdb's copy holds only in-frame clones and misses some; the assay was immunoSEQ multiplex PCR. In the table there are about 150,000 clones, around 76% of which are singletons. Sequencing was performed on PBMCs. The origin of the receptors is a middle-aged man in good health and CMV-seronegative. Each CDR3 is given with its conserved first and last residue. The order of the fields is J gene, V gene, clone size, D gene, CDR3 DNA, CDR3 protein. A D gene is named only where the DNA matches it firmly. Clone size appears in some rows only: once, few, many, or a class for an expanded clone.

j_gene: TRBJ2-1
v_gene: TRBV27
abundance: -
d_gene: TRBD2
CDR3nt: TGCGCCGGAACAGCTAGCGGTTACAATGAGCAGTTCTTC
CDR3aa: CAGTASGYNEQFF

j_gene: TRBJ1-4
v_gene: TRBV5-6
abundance: -
d_gene: -
CDR3nt: TGTGCCAGCAGCCGACGACAGACCGCCGGGTCTGAAAAACTGTTTTTT
CDR3aa: CASSRRQTAGSEKLFF

j_gene: TRBJ2-3
v_gene: TRBV10-3
abundance: -
d_gene: TRBD2
CDR3nt: TGTGCCATCAGTGAGGGGACTAGCGGGGCCGCGGATACGCAGTATTTT
CDR3aa: CAISEGTSGAADTQYF

j_gene: TRBJ2-1
v_gene: TRBV11-1
abundance: -
d_gene: TRBD1
CDR3nt: TGTGCCAGCAGCCCCCGGGACAGGGTCTATGAGCAGTTCTTC
CDR3aa: CASSPRDRVYEQFF

j_gene: TRBJ1-2
v_gene: TRBV7-9
abundance: -
d_gene: -
CDR3nt: TGTTCCAGCAGCTCTACTCAGGCCCATCTCGATGGCTACACCTTC
CDR3aa: CSSSSTQAHLDGYTF

j_gene: TRBJ2-4
v_gene: TRBV7-3
abundance: -
d_gene: TRBD1
CDR3nt: TGTGCCAGCAGCTTATTGGTTTCCGGACAGGGGGCCAAAAACAGTCAGTACTTC
CDR3aa: CASSLLVSGQGAKNSQYF

j_gene: TRBJ2-1
v_gene: TRBV11-3
abundance: -
d_gene: TRBD1
CDR3nt: TGTGCCAGCAGCTCTGGACAGGGCACCAATGAGCAGTTCTTC
CDR3aa: CASSSGQGTNEQFF

j_gene: TRBJ2-1
v_gene: TRBV7-8
abundance: -
d_gene: TRBD2
CDR3nt: TGTGCCAGCAGTCTCGGACTAGCGGGAGAATCTGAGCAGTTCTTC
CDR3aa: CASSLGLAGESEQFF

j_gene: TRBJ2-7
v_gene: TRBV25-1
abundance: -
d_gene: -
CDR3nt: TGTGCCAGTCCCTGTTCCTACGAGCAGTACTTC
CDR3aa: CASPCSYEQYF

j_gene: TRBJ2-7
v_gene: TRBV10-3
abundance: -
d_gene: TRBD2
CDR3nt: TGTGCCATCAGTCTAGCGGGAGCGGGGAACGAGCAGTACTTC
CDR3aa: CAISLAGAGNEQYF

j_gene: TRBJ2-1
v_gene: TRBV7-3
abundance: -
d_gene: TRBD2
CDR3nt: TGTGCCAGCAGCCCCCAAGGGACTACCAACAATGAGCAGTTCTTC
CDR3aa: CASSPQGTTNNEQFF

j_gene: TRBJ2-1
v_gene: TRBV6-6
abundance: -
d_gene: TRBD1
CDR3nt: TGTGCCAGCAGTGGACAGGGGGCGGCCTACAATGAGCAGTTCTTC
CDR3aa: CASSGQGAAYNEQFF

j_gene: TRBJ1-6
v_gene: TRBV6-5
abundance: -
d_gene: -
CDR3nt: TGTGCCAGCAGTTACTCTTCTACCAAGATCGGTTCACCCCTCCACTTT
CDR3aa: CASSYSSTKIGSPLHF

j_gene: TRBJ2-5
v_gene: TRBV9
abundance: few
d_gene: TRBD2
CDR3nt: TGTGCCAGCAGCGAGGGACTAGCGGGAGCGAGGGAGACCCAGTACTTC
CDR3aa: CASSEGLAGARETQYF

j_gene: TRBJ2-6
v_gene: TRBV2
abundance: once
d_gene: -
CDR3nt: TGTGCCAGCAGTCCAGGGATCTCTGGGGCCAACGTCCTGACTTTC
CDR3aa: CASSPGISGANVLTF

j_gene: TRBJ2-1
v_gene: TRBV12-5
abundance: -
d_gene: TRBD2
CDR3nt: TGTGCTAGTGTTAAAGGGACTAGCGGTTACAATGAGCAGTTCTTC
CDR3aa: CASVKGTSGYNEQFF

j_gene: TRBJ2-6
v_gene: TRBV9
abundance: -
d_gene: TRBD1
CDR3nt: TGTGCCAGCACCCCCCAGGGACAGTCTGGGGCCAACGTCCTGACTTTC
CDR3aa: CASTPQGQSGANVLTF

j_gene: TRBJ2-1
v_gene: TRBV9
abundance: -
d_gene: TRBD2
CDR3nt: TGTGCCAGCAGCGAGAGGACTAGCGGTTCCTACAATGAGCAGTTCTTC
CDR3aa: CASSERTSGSYNEQFF

j_gene: TRBJ2-5
v_gene: TRBV7-2
abundance: -
d_gene: -
CDR3nt: TGTGCCAGCAGCCCGGGGGACTTCAAACAAGAGACCCAGTACTTC
CDR3aa: CASSPGDFKQETQYF

j_gene: TRBJ2-7
v_gene: TRBV15
abundance: -
d_gene: TRBD2
CDR3nt: TGTGCCACCAGCAGAGACCCGGGACTAGCGTCCTCTACTTCCTACGAGCAGTACTTC
CDR3aa: CATSRDPGLASSTSYEQYF

j_gene: TRBJ2-7
v_gene: TRBV10-2
abundance: -
d_gene: -
CDR3nt: TGCGCCAGCAGTCCCCCGTCGGGTTCCTACGAGCAGTACTTC
CDR3aa: CASSPPSGSYEQYF

j_gene: TRBJ1-3
v_gene: TRBV27
abundance: -
d_gene: -
CDR3nt: TGTGCCAGCAGTCAAGGACAGTCCGGAAACACCATATATTTT
CDR3aa: CASSQGQSGNTIYF

j_gene: TRBJ1-1
v_gene: TRBV2
abundance: -
d_gene: -
CDR3nt: TGTGCCAGCTGCACACAGGGGAACACTGAAGCTTTCTTT
CDR3aa: CASCTQGNTEAFF

j_gene: TRBJ1-5
v_gene: TRBV19
abundance: -
d_gene: TRBD1
CDR3nt: TGTGCCAGTAGGGAGACAGGGGATTTTAGCAATCAGCCCCAGCATTTT
CDR3aa: CASRETGDFSNQPQHF

j_gene: TRBJ2-7
v_gene: TRBV14
abundance: -
d_gene: -
CDR3nt: TGTGCCAGCAGCCAAGACCGGAGAGGGCCCACTTGGCGAAACGAGCAGTACTTC
CDR3aa: CASSQDRRGPTWRNEQYF

j_gene: TRBJ1-2
v_gene: TRBV30
abundance: -
d_gene: TRBD1
CDR3nt: TGTGCCTGGAGTCCAACAGGGGACAGGAGCTACACCTTC
CDR3aa: CAWSPTGDRSYTF

j_gene: TRBJ2-1
v_gene: TRBV19
abundance: once
d_gene: -
CDR3nt: TGTGCCAGTAGTATCGCTAGCGTATACAATGAGCAGTTCTTC
CDR3aa: CASSIASVYNEQFF

j_gene: TRBJ2-1
v_gene: TRBV7-9
abundance: -
d_gene: -
CDR3nt: TGTTCCAGTAACGACAAGTCCTACAATGAGCAGTTCTTC
CDR3aa: CSSNDKSYNEQFF

j_gene: TRBJ2-1
v_gene: TRBV18
abundance: -
d_gene: -
CDR3nt: TGTGCCAGCTCACTCGGGGGGCCGAGCTCCTACAATGAGCAGTTCTTC
CDR3aa: CASSLGGPSSYNEQFF

j_gene: TRBJ1-2
v_gene: TRBV7-2
abundance: -
d_gene: TRBD1
CDR3nt: TGTGCCAGCAGCCATGGACAGGGGGCTTATGGCTACACCTTC
CDR3aa: CASSHGQGAYGYTF

j_gene: TRBJ2-6
v_gene: TRBV5-4
abundance: -
d_gene: TRBD2
CDR3nt: TGTGCCAGCAGCCGCCCCGTAGCGGGAGTGGGGGCCAACGTCCTGACTTTC
CDR3aa: CASSRPVAGVGANVLTF

j_gene: TRBJ2-2
v_gene: TRBV11-2
abundance: few
d_gene: -
CDR3nt: TGTGCCAGCAGCTTAGGGACTGACACCGGGGAGCTGTTTTTT
CDR3aa: CASSLGTDTGELFF

j_gene: TRBJ1-4
v_gene: TRBV5-8
abundance: -
d_gene: -
CDR3nt: TGTGCCAGCAGCCCTCCGGACAGTACAGAAAAACTGTTTTTT
CDR3aa: CASSPPDSTEKLFF

j_gene: TRBJ2-7
v_gene: TRBV18
abundance: -
d_gene: -
CDR3nt: TGTGCCAGCTCACCACCGAGGCCCCCAGCCTACGAGCAGTACTTC
CDR3aa: CASSPPRPPAYEQYF

j_gene: TRBJ2-2
v_gene: TRBV7-3
abundance: few
d_gene: TRBD2
CDR3nt: TGTGCCAGCAGCTGGACTAGCGCGAACACCGGGGAGCTGTTTTTT
CDR3aa: CASSWTSANTGELFF

j_gene: TRBJ1-2
v_gene: TRBV5-3
abundance: -
d_gene: -
CDR3nt: TGTGCCAGAAATAAGGACAGACCTCCGGGAGGCTACACCTTC
CDR3aa: CARNKDRPPGGYTF

j_gene: TRBJ2-1
v_gene: TRBV6-5
abundance: -
d_gene: -
CDR3nt: TGTGCCAGCAGACAGGGTCACTACAATGAGCAGTTCTTC
CDR3aa: CASRQGHYNEQFF

j_gene: TRBJ1-4
v_gene: TRBV6-5
abundance: -
d_gene: TRBD1
CDR3nt: TGTGCCAGCAGTACAGGGGGCCCGGGTGAAAAACTGTTTTTT
CDR3aa: CASSTGGPGEKLFF

j_gene: TRBJ1-4
v_gene: TRBV30
abundance: -
d_gene: -
CDR3nt: TGTGCCTGGGGGAGGTATTATGAAAAACTGTTTTTT
CDR3aa: CAWGRYYEKLFF

j_gene: TRBJ2-7
v_gene: TRBV7-2
abundance: -
d_gene: -
CDR3nt: TGTGCCAGCAGCTTATTTAATTACGAGCAGTACTTC
CDR3aa: CASSLFNYEQYF

j_gene: TRBJ2-1
v_gene: TRBV6-1
abundance: -
d_gene: TRBD2
CDR3nt: TGTGCCAGCATCCCGGGACTAGCGGCCAATGAGCAGTTCTTC
CDR3aa: CASIPGLAANEQFF

j_gene: TRBJ2-7
v_gene: TRBV7-9
abundance: once
d_gene: -
CDR3nt: TGTTCCAGCAGCGGACGGACAGCCCCCTCCTACGAGCAGTACTTC
CDR3aa: CSSSGRTAPSYEQYF

j_gene: TRBJ2-5
v_gene: TRBV5-1
abundance: -
d_gene: -
CDR3nt: TGCGCCAGCAGTTACAGCAAAGAGACCCAGTACTTC
CDR3aa: CASSYSKETQYF

j_gene: TRBJ2-1
v_gene: TRBV6-1
abundance: -
d_gene: TRBD2
CDR3nt: TGTGCCAGCCTGACTAGCGGGGGTTACAATGAGCAGTTCTTC
CDR3aa: CASLTSGGYNEQFF

j_gene: TRBJ1-2
v_gene: TRBV13
abundance: -
d_gene: -
CDR3nt: TGTGCCAGCAGCTTTTTGGGGGACATTTCTAACTATGGCTACACCTTC
CDR3aa: CASSFLGDISNYGYTF

j_gene: TRBJ2-7
v_gene: TRBV28
abundance: -
d_gene: TRBD2
CDR3nt: TGTGCCAGCAGTTTTCCCGGACTAGCGGGGAACGAGCAGTACTTC
CDR3aa: CASSFPGLAGNEQYF

j_gene: TRBJ2-2
v_gene: TRBV6-5
abundance: -
d_gene: -
CDR3nt: TGTGCCAGCCAAGGGGTTCACACCGGGGAGCTGTTTTTT
CDR3aa: CASQGVHTGELFF

j_gene: TRBJ1-4
v_gene: TRBV18
abundance: -
d_gene: -
CDR3nt: TGTGCCAGCTCACCACCGGGGGGTAGGAATGAAAAACTGTTTTTT
CDR3aa: CASSPPGGRNEKLFF

j_gene: TRBJ1-6
v_gene: TRBV28
abundance: few
d_gene: TRBD1
CDR3nt: TGTGCCAGCAGTTCCCCACAGGGGAATTCACCCCTCCACTTT
CDR3aa: CASSSPQGNSPLHF

j_gene: TRBJ2-5
v_gene: TRBV28
abundance: -
d_gene: -
CDR3nt: TGTGCCAGCAGCGACCTTCACGGACAGCTCCAAGAGACCCAGTACTTC
CDR3aa: CASSDLHGQLQETQYF

j_gene: TRBJ2-5
v_gene: TRBV5-1
abundance: -
d_gene: -
CDR3nt: TGCGCCAGCAGCTTGGTCGCGGAGACCCAGTACTTC
CDR3aa: CASSLVAETQYF

j_gene: TRBJ1-2
v_gene: TRBV9
abundance: -
d_gene: TRBD1
CDR3nt: TGTGCCAGCAGAGGGCAGGGGGGAAGGGGAGGCTACACCTTC
CDR3aa: CASRGQGGRGGYTF